The rows below give T cell receptor beta chains drawn from one sample of a study of shared clonotypes between healthy human individuals. Sequenced by immunoSEQ multiplex PCR; TCRdb stores in-frame clones only, minus some. The sample carries some 2,100,000 clones, roughly 91% recorded once. The sample comprised naive CD8+ T cells from PBMCs. All receptors come from a man between 18 and 35 years old in good health. Some clones in this sample may be carry-over from other donors' samples. Both conserved end residues are part of each CDR3. D genes are given only for firm matches. Clone size is stated in some rows and not others, as once, few, many or a class when expanded.

j_call | d_call | v_call | clone_size | cdr3_nt | cdr3_aa
TRBJ2-1 | TRBD2 | TRBV28 | . | TGTGCCAGCAGCGGCCGCGGGGGGCTTAAAGGGAACAATGAGCAGTTCTTC | CASSGRGGLKGNNEQFF
TRBJ2-2 | TRBD1 | TRBV10-2 | . | TGCGCCAGCAGTGCGAGGACAGGGGACACCGGGGAGCTGTTTTTT | CASSARTGDTGELFF
TRBJ2-5 | TRBD2 | TRBV4-1 | . | TGCGCCAGCAGCCAAGATCGAGTAGCGGGAGGGCCTCAGACCCAGTACTTC | CASSQDRVAGGPQTQYF
TRBJ2-5 | . | TRBV7-9 | . | TGTGCCAGCAGCTTTGCGGGCGGAAGCAAAGAGACCCAGTACTTC | CASSFAGGSKETQYF
TRBJ2-5 | TRBD2 | TRBV5-1 | . | TGCGCCAGCAGCTTTCCGGGACTAGCGGGATCCTACCAAGAGACCCAGTACTTC | CASSFPGLAGSYQETQYF
TRBJ2-3 | TRBD2 | TRBV7-9 | . | TGTGCCAGCAGTGGGGAGGGCTTCACAGATACGCAGTATTTT | CASSGEGFTDTQYF
TRBJ2-7 | . | TRBV27 | . | TGTGCCAGCAGTACGAAGGGGGGCGAGCAGTACTTC | CASSTKGGEQYF
TRBJ2-7 | . | TRBV6-1 | . | TGTGCCAGCAGTGAAGCGTGGCGGGGACTCTCCTACGAGCAGTACTTC | CASSEAWRGLSYEQYF
TRBJ1-3 | . | TRBV5-1 | . | TGCGCCAGCAGCTTAAACGGGATCATACAAAACACCATATATTTT | CASSLNGIIQNTIYF
TRBJ2-3 | TRBD1 | TRBV11-2 | . | TGTGCCAGCAGCTGGGCCGGGACAGGCCAAACAGATACGCAGTATTTT | CASSWAGTGQTDTQYF
TRBJ2-3 | TRBD2 | TRBV9 | . | TGTGCCAGCAGCGTTCGAGCGGGAGAGGCAGATACGCAGTATTTT | CASSVRAGEADTQYF
TRBJ1-1 | . | TRBV28 | . | TGTGCCAGCAGGCTAGGGGGTAGGGCCACTGAAGCTTTCTTT | CASRLGGRATEAFF
TRBJ2-3 | TRBD2 | TRBV7-9 | . | TGTGCCAGCAGCTTAGCGGGTAGCGGGAGCACAGATACGCAGTATTTT | CASSLAGSGSTDTQYF
TRBJ1-2 | . | TRBV28 | . | TGTGCCAGCAGTTTAAGGGTTACTAACTATGGCTACACCTTC | CASSLRVTNYGYTF
TRBJ2-7 | . | TRBV6-1 | . | TGTGCCAGCAGTGAGTGGCAGGGAACCTACGAGCAGTACTTC | CASSEWQGTYEQYF
TRBJ2-1 | . | TRBV7-2 | . | TGTGCCAGCAGCTACTGGGGAGCCCCGGGGAATGAGCAGTTCTTC | CASSYWGAPGNEQFF
TRBJ2-2 | TRBD2 | TRBV6-1 | once | TGTGCCAGCAGTGCTGGACTAGCGGGAGGAGCGAACGGGGAGCTGTTTTTT | CASSAGLAGGANGELFF
TRBJ2-7 | TRBD1 | TRBV28 | once | TGTGCCAGCAGTTTATCGACGACAGGGGAAGCGGACTACGAGCAGTACTTC | CASSLSTTGEADYEQYF
TRBJ1-2 | . | TRBV6-5 | . | TGTGCCAGCAGTTACTCGAAGGGCAGCCCTAACTATGGCTACACCTTC | CASSYSKGSPNYGYTF
TRBJ1-1 | . | TRBV9 | . | TGTGCCAGCAGCCCTAGCCCAGGGTACATTGAAGCTTTCTTT | CASSPSPGYIEAFF
TRBJ2-2 | . | TRBV27 | . | TGTGCCAGCAGTATTCGACTAGCCGGGGAGCTGTTTTTT | CASSIRLAGELFF
TRBJ2-7 | . | TRBV5-4 | . | TGTGCCAGCAGCTTGGACGGAGCCCCCTACGAGCAGTACTTC | CASSLDGAPYEQYF
TRBJ2-7 | . | TRBV30 | . | TGTGCCTGGAGCGCGGGAATAAAGGGACTCGAGCAGTACTTC | CAWSAGIKGLEQYF
TRBJ1-1 | TRBD1 | TRBV5-1 | . | TGCGCCAGCAGCCATACCACAGGGGGCGGAAGGAACACTGAAGCTTTCTTT | CASSHTTGGGRNTEAFF